This T cell receptor beta chain came from a study of blood T cell repertoires in COVID-19. Study information: The samples span acute and convalescent COVID-19 from the United States, Italy and Spain. PBMCs, B-cell-depleted T cells, or T cells provided the cDNA or gDNA that made up the material.

J gave up 6 bases and V 1 base, and 3 bases lay outside the gene matches. The germline gives CDR1 SGHNT, CDR2 YYREEE (reference sequence). The CDR3 covers 14 residues. Original analysis: The authors estimated nucleated cell counts from reference gene primer amplification. The table came from immunoSEQ multiplex PCR; TCRdb's copy has only in-frame clones and leaves some out. The V and J calls and clone size are taken from that table; D and trimming were inferred from the DNA. The table lists some 210,000 clones, approximately 82% of them singletons, with roughly 2.8% in the top ten. The sample taken for sequencing was peripheral blood. This receptor was identified in a man aged 45 to 65 with active or convalescent COVID-19. The chain carries TRBV5-4 and TRBJ1-4; 7 nucleotides align to TRBD1. CDR3: CASSLRQGDEKLFF. The CDR3 nucleotides read TGTGCCAGCAGCTTGAGACAGGGCGATGAAAAACTGTTTTTT.